This T cell receptor (beta chain) was recorded in a study of technical replicates of blood from several donors. This table comes from immunoSEQ multiplex PCR, and its TCRdb copy is limited to in-frame clones, with some not included. The sample consists of 55,000 to 80,000 clones, about nine tenths of them appearing once. The receptor's source is a human donor in good health. Sequenced material: T cells isolated from PBMCs.

The DNA for the CDR3 is TGTGCCAGCAGCACCCGACAGGGAAGTTCCTACGAGCAGTACTTC. It yields the protein CASSTRQGSSYEQYF. The rearrangement uses TRBV9 and TRBJ2-7; 7 nucleotides agree with TRBD1. The CDR3 sequence is 15 residues long. CDR1 and CDR2 from the germline V gene are SGDLS and YYNGEE. V was pared by 4 bases and J by 1 base, with 8 bases of the junction left unmatched.